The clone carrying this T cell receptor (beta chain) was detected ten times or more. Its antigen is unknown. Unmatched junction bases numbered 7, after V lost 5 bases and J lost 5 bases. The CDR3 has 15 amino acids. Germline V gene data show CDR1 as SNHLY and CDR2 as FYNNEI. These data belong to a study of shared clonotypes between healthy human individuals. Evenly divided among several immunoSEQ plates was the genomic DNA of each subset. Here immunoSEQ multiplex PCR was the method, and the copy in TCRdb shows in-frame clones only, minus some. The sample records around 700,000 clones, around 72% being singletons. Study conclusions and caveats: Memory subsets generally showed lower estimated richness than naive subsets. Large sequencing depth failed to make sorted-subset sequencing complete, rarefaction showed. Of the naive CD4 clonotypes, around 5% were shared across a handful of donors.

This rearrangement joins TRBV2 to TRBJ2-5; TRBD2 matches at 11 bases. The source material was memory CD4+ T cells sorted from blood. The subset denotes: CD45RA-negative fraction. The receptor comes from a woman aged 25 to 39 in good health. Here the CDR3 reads CASSSKTSGTETQYF. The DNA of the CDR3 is TGTGCCAGCAGTTCGAAGACTAGCGGGACGGAGACCCAGTACTTC.